This T cell receptor (beta chain) was identified in a study of cytomegalovirus exposure and HLA in healthy donors (dated by TCRdb to 2016 to 2017). With regard to the full study: In an earlier analysis of around 540 of the donors, 276 Gb of sequence data and 117 million unique TCR beta sequences from 150 million to 200 million T cells were reported. An early release that covered about 600 HLA-typed donors contained 300 to 350 gigabases of sequencing data and approximately 85 million unique TCR sequences. Of the roughly 410 genotyped donors, 65% to 90% were placed in the genetic ancestry cluster associated with self-reported Caucasian donors. The aim of the study was to test whether cataloging public T cell receptors could identify signatures of past pathogen exposure. The study used immunosequencing to profile the T cell repertoires of 600 to 850 subjects and linked those repertoires to cytomegalovirus serostatus. A separate validation cohort of roughly 120 different subjects was used in addition to the roughly 720-subject first cohort. To predict cytomegalovirus infection status, the study brought together high-throughput TCR immunosequencing, statistical association of individual TCRs with disease status, and machine learning. To study patterns of TCR occurrence, a later analysis re-analyzed previously published TCR beta repertoires from 666 donors and added high-resolution HLA genotyping. The later analysis used no new phenotypic data to find candidate immune exposures, relying instead on TCR beta sequences and their occurrence across donors. In an earlier analysis of roughly 540 of the donors, high-throughput TCR beta sequencing was used to judge whether each TCR beta V gene segment behaved as functional or pseudogenic. Alongside the repertoire data, information on donor age, sex, ethnicity and CMV serostatus was compiled. A later genetic analysis used genome-wide SNP genotypes for about 60% of the roughly 700 donors, treating that subset as a discovery cohort. All discovery cohort repertoires had been generated using a single sequencing platform. Both class I and class II loci were covered by HLA typing, at four-digit resolution. Typing coverage varied by locus: about 620-640 donors for A, B, C, DRB1 and DQB1; roughly 510 for DQA1; around 610 for DPA1; more than 450 for DPB1. Because of strong linkage in the cohort, 5 or 6 DR-DQ haplotypes were treated as single units for association and clustering. On average, 235,054 unique TCR beta nucleotide sequences were sequenced per donor among roughly 430 genotyped donors of the cohort, with roughly 18% of those sequences being non-productive. General findings and caveats noted by the study authors: Correlated functional status among segregating V segments might be attributable to linkage disequilibrium, but an unknown experimental factor could not be ruled out. Most TCR sequences were observed very rarely across donors, whereas some public TCRs were present in many individuals. A further reported finding was that TCR beta sequences accurately predicted the HLA-A and HLA-B alleles for most subjects in the first cohort. Strong co-occurrence of HLA alleles, especially DR and DQ, made assigning TCR associations to individual alleles difficult. Because counts were too low, more than 15 rarely observed V segments, including chromosome 9 orphons, were excluded from the earlier analysis of under 650 of the donors. The authors suggested that the approach could potentially be generalized to other disease states and immunological phenotypes. In a later analysis, HLA-associated TCR beta chains were found to be more clonally expanded and to have lower generation probabilities than equally common non-associated chains. A few of the identified cytomegalovirus-associated TCR beta chains were confirmed in vitro to be specific for cytomegalovirus antigens. According to a later analysis, most CMV-associated TCR beta chains appeared to be HLA-restricted, and the HLA associations seemed to be driven largely by CMV exposure. In the study, some 180 TCR beta chains were listed as associated with cytomegalovirus. The classifier was reported to diagnose cytomegalovirus status with high specificity and sensitivity in both the original cohort and the validation cohort. An association between a missense DCLRE1C variant and V-gene and J-gene trimming of TCR beta chains was found in a later genetic analysis and replicated in an independent cohort. CMV serostatus was the only immune exposure information available for the cohort. Presence/absence analyses assumed roughly uniform sequencing depth across donors, an assumption that may not hold. In this cohort, only TCR beta chains were sequenced, and detectable features were limited by the absence of alpha or paired-chain data. Compared with the roughly 670-donor mean, donors in an Asian-associated ancestry cluster had fewer N-insertions in productive TCRs, according to a later genetic analysis. Because HLA typing was missing for some donors at each locus, association tests included only the typed subset. In a later analysis, around 17,000 TCR beta sequences were associated with specific HLA alleles at a false discovery rate of 0.05. An earlier analysis of several hundred of the donors showed that most TCR beta V segments appeared in productive rearrangements either about 87% or about 30% of the time, which broadly matched IMGT annotations. The sequencing pipeline was judged likely to have produced a cluster of highly shared sequence variants as a technical artifact. According to a later analysis, parvovirus B19, influenza, CMV and Epstein-Barr virus appeared linked to several top co-occurrence clusters. The 87-base-pair reads could not distinguish some IMGT-functional V segments, including TRBV6-2 and TRBV6-3, so those segments were excluded. In a later analysis, TCR association rates were found to vary across HLA loci, with the most associated TCRs seen for DRB1 alleles and the fewest for HLA-C alleles.

The library was produced with the immunoSEQ multiplex PCR assay. For the multiplex PCR, a mixture combining 60 forward primers for TCR Vbeta segments and 13 reverse primers for TCR Jbeta segments was used. Amplification of the CDR3 region of rearranged TCR beta genes was performed with a multiplex PCR assay on genomic DNA. Amplified TCR beta libraries were sequenced as 87-base-pair reads on the Illumina HiSeq System. The study's processing was this. A later analysis tallied 75 million to 95 million unique TCR beta chains across the approximately 670 repertoires, and approximately 9.9 million of those chains were shared by two or more donors. To remove PCR and sequencing errors, raw reads were error-corrected and collapsed into unique sequences using a nearest-neighbor algorithm that merged closely related sequences. To assign V, D and J gene segments, CDR3 sequences were aligned to IMGT reference sequences. For a sequence to be retained, at least a six-nucleotide match to both a V gene segment and a J gene segment was required. A rearrangement counted as productive if the CDR3 had no stop codons and remained in frame with V and J, and every other rearrangement counted as non-productive. CDR3 was defined by IMGT convention, running from the second conserved V-encoded cysteine to the conserved J-encoded phenylalanine. The earlier analysis of 587 of the donors excluded sequences that lacked an unambiguous match to a single V gene segment. In an earlier analysis of approximately 590 of the donors, a V segment was called functional when productive rearrangements were above 56.7%, and segregating when the standard deviation between donors exceeded 5%. A statistical classification framework was built to diagnose cytomegalovirus status from the catalog of TCR beta chain sequences. In a later analysis, V and J genes were assigned by comparing TCR nucleotide sequences against IMGT/GENE-DB human TR gene sequences. In a later analysis, CDR3 sequences and most-parsimonious VDJ recombination scenarios were assigned using the TCRdist pipeline. In a later analysis, each TCR beta chain was defined by its CDR3 amino acid sequence together with its V-gene family, and reads lacking a unique V-gene family were excluded. As a way to deal with suspected cross-contamination and a sequencing artifact, a later analysis dropped 592 nucleotide sequences that were highly shared and had low generation probability. A later analysis calculated a clonal expansion index for each public chain from normalized within-repertoire ranks of inferred template counts. In a later analysis, generation probabilities were computed using a VDJ recombination model fitted to out-of-frame rearrangements, and the results were checked against IGoR. In a later analysis, TCR-TCR, TCR-HLA and TCR-CMV co-occurrence was scored with hypergeometric tests, and a repertoire-size bias correction was applied to TCR pairs. To estimate false discovery rates, a later analysis permuted the HLA or CMV assignments 20 times. In a later analysis, co-occurring TCRs were grouped using DBSCAN, with TCRdist sequence similarity added in when clustering inside HLA-allele-positive subsets. For co-occurrence clustering, repertoires with fewer than 30,000 or more than 120,000 public chains were excluded, along with five repertoires with anomalous nucleotide sharing. As stored in TCRdb, this immuneACCESS dataset retains in-frame rearrangements with V and J assigned. A fraction of the clones does not appear; measured against another copy, unresolved V genes explain less than half of the discrepancy, and the remainder lacks a known reason. V, J and clone size are taken as reported in that table, and D and trimming were inferred from the DNA itself. In all, the sample holds 95,000 to 150,000 clones, and over 70% of those were seen once. The ten largest clonotypes hold more than 3% of the sample.

The CDR3 sequence holds 15 residues, the cysteine and phenylalanine included. The CDR3 DNA has 45 bases and is translated from base 1. From the germline V gene, CDR1 is SGHTA and CDR2 is FQGNSA. Unmatched junction bases come to 7, with V trimmed by 2 bases and J by 5 bases. In the case of this clone: Its antigen remains unidentified. Per-base quality was not reported, and no clone a single base away is much larger than it.

In total, approximately 700 healthy bone marrow donors made up the cohort. At the time of sampling, every cohort member was nominally healthy, though immune exposures that went unrecorded were likely present. The donor tested CMV seronegative and was one of the 352 seronegative cohort members. Each donor provided a peripheral blood sample, and peripheral blood mononuclear cells were used for TCR beta sequencing. Genomic DNA was extracted from the blood cell samples with the Qiagen DNeasy Blood Extraction Kit. The sample was PBMCs. The receptor was derived from a woman in her forties or fifties in good health and CMV-seronegative. The V and J segments used are TRBV7-2 and TRBJ2-3; TRBD2 matches 7 bases in the middle. The CDR3 reads CASSLFLAGVDTQYF. The DNA reads TGTGCCAGCAGCTTATTTCTGGCGGGAGTAGATACGCAGTATTTT.